The entry below describes one TCR beta chain. Antigen specificity is unknown. This record belongs to a study of spatial heterogeneity in lung cancer. General study findings and limits: Detection of ubiquitous tumor TCRs in blood was higher at resection than follow-up.

TCRdb fed the 5' RACE reads into MiXCR, producing one record per CDR3 protein. The sample lists about 14,000 distinct CDR3 sequences, roughly a tenth seen once, with just under 30% in the top ten. Described time point: sample taken at primary tumor resection. Unsorted samples of tumor, nontumor lung or frozen PBMC had their whole RNA sequenced. There were 72 donors, all of them untreated patients with early-stage non-small cell lung cancer. Trimming at V came to 7 bases and at J to 8 bases, leaving 8 bases not matched to a gene. Per germline, CDR1 ENHRY and CDR2 SYGVKD. CDR3 size: 13 residues. The sequence was collected from a male donor with early-stage non-small cell lung cancer. This chain joins TRBV10-3 and TRBJ2-1, with 7 bases that match TRBD2. Sample: PBMCs, taken at surgery. In nucleotides, the CDR3 is TGTGCCATCACTGGCGGGGGTGGCGATGAGCAGTTCTTC. Translation: CAITGGGGDEQFF.